The 15 T cell receptor beta chains given below trace back to one sample, sequenced in a study of shared clonotypes between healthy human individuals. The repertoire was sequenced with immunoSEQ multiplex PCR; TCRdb's copy has only in-frame clones and lacks some. Found here are some 2.4 million clones, 93% of them singletons; the top ten hold 0.36%. The sample was naive CD4+ T cells from PBMCs. Documented subset: CD45RA+ positively selected. All receptors come from a man aged 18 to 30 in good health. Some clones in this sample may be carry-over from other donors' samples.

Turning to this clone: Other DNA sequences in this specimen translate into the identical CDR3. The rearrangement links TRBV5-1 to TRBJ2-3, with D unresolved. With 4 bases removed from V and 2 bases from J, the gap between germline ends came to 5 bases. Germline CDR1 and CDR2: SGHRS and YFSETQ. There are 12 residues in the CDR3. The CDR3 loop reads CASSLDTDTQYF. In DNA form, the CDR3 reads TGCGCCAGCAGCCTCGACACAGATACGCAGTATTTT.

V gene TRBV30 combines with J gene TRBJ1-2; D remains unclear. This CDR3 has 12 amino acids. Germline V gives CDR1 GTSNPN, CDR2 SVGIG (reference sequence). Trimming cost V 3 bases and J 7 bases, with 12 bases left between them. As DNA, the CDR3 is TGTGCCTGGAGGACCCCGGGCAGTGGCTACACCTTC. This sequence encodes CAWRTPGSGYTF.

The V call is TRBV21-1, the J call TRBJ2-3; the D call of TRBD2 is as the table states it, not checked on the DNA. TRBV21-1 is a pseudogene segment. This CDR3 contains 23 residues. The CDR3 nucleotides are TGTGCCAGCAGCTCGCCCTTAAAGCCGGGACTAGCGCCGACGGTCCACGGCACAGATACGCAGTATTTT. Its protein is CASSSPLKPGLAPTVHGTDTQYF.

Concerning this clone itself: The junction and the germline gene differ at one end; a read error may be behind it. The rearrangement uses TRBV15 and TRBJ2-5; no firm D call. CDR1 is LNHNV, CDR2 YYDKDF, per germline (reference sequence). The CDR3 loop spans 15 amino acids. CDR3 nucleotides: TGTGCCGCCAGCAGAGATGAAGGCCGTGGAGAGACCCAGTACTTC. This gives the protein CAASRDEGRGETQYF. Together with reference TRBV15 and TRBJ2-5, the CDR3 gives the full variable domain: DAMVIQNPRYQVTQFGKPVTLSCSQTLNHNVMYWYQQKSSQAPKLLFHYYDKDFNNEADTPDNFQSRRPNTSFCFLDIRSPGLGDTAMYLCAASRDEGRGETQYFGPGTRLLVL.

The chain has TRBV19 and TRBJ1-2; D unclear. The CDR3 is 12 residues long. Trimming shortened V by 5 bases and J by 5 bases, and 9 bases separated the two germline ends. CDR1 LNHDA and CDR2 SQIVND come from the germline V gene (reference sequence). The CDR3 DNA sequence: TGTGCCAGTAGTCAACTGGGGTATGGCTACACCTTC. It specifies CASSQLGYGYTF.

J is TRBJ2-3 and V is TRBV7-2; a weak D match, TRBD1 (6 bases). Germline V gene sequence: CDR1 SGHTA, CDR2 FQGNSA. V lost 1 base and J 1 base, leaving 21 bases between the germline ends. The CDR3 runs 19 residues. In DNA, the CDR3 is TGTGCCAGCAGCTTAGAATGGGGGCCTAAACGAGGGGGCACAGATACGCAGTATTTT. This sequence encodes CASSLEWGPKRGGTDTQYF.

The chain joins TRBV2 to TRBJ2-3; D not certain. The CDR3 has 11 residues. The V gene lost 5 bases and the J gene lost 9 bases, with 9 bases spanning the gap. Germline V gene sequence: CDR1 SNHLY, CDR2 FYNNEI. The CDR3 region is CASSYPGTQYF. The DNA of the CDR3 is TGTGCCAGCAGTTACCCGGGCACGCAGTATTTT.

The rearrangement joins TRBV25-1 to TRBJ2-2; D call uncertain. The CDR3 loop spans 17 amino acids. Germline CDR1 MGHDK, CDR2 SYGVNS. V was shortened by 4 bases and J by 0 bases, with 15 bases between the two germline ends. This CDR3 is CASSGSPGGPNTGELFF. The CDR3 nucleotides read TGTGCCAGCAGTGGTTCTCCCGGCGGTCCGAACACCGGGGAGCTGTTTTTT.

This sequence joins TRBV9 and TRBJ2-3; TRBD2 matches at 8 bases. V was clipped by 4 bases and J by 4 bases; unmatched bases: 8. The CDR3 covers 15 residues. CDR1 and CDR2 from the germline V gene are SGDLS and YYNGEE. Here the CDR3 reads CASSSATSEADTQYF. CDR3 DNA: TGTGCCAGCAGCTCGGCGACTAGCGAGGCAGATACGCAGTATTTT. The whole variable domain, remainder taken from reference TRBV9 and TRBJ2-3, is DSGVTQTPKHLITATGQRVTLRCSPRSGDLSVYWYQQSLDQGLQFLIQYYNGEERAKGNILERFSAQQFPDLHSELNLSSLELGDSALYFCASSSATSEADTQYFGPGTRLTVL.

This clone came up once. The chain couples TRBV27 to TRBJ2-4; D call uncertain. Per the germline V gene, CDR1 is MNHEY and CDR2 is SMNVEV (reference sequence). The CDR3 runs to 16 residues. V lost 0 bases and J lost 0, with 9 bases in between. As DNA, the CDR3 is TGTGCCAGCAGTTTATCGTATGACGGAGCCAAAAACATTCAGTACTTC. It encodes CASSLSYDGAKNIQYF.

The rearrangement joins TRBV7-9 to TRBJ1-4; perhaps TRBD1 as D (5 bases). The CDR3 consists of 14 residues. Trimming cost V 4 bases and J 8 bases, with 14 bases left between them. Germline loops: CDR1 SEHNR, CDR2 FQNEAQ (reference sequence). In DNA, the CDR3 is TGTGCCAGCAGCTACGATAGGGGCCGGGAAAAACTGTTTTTT. This gives the protein CASSYDRGREKLFF.

The rearrangement links TRBV4-1 to TRBJ1-3; no reliable D call. Trimming took 0 bases from V and 0 from J, leaving 12 bases between them. The V gene's germline CDR1 is MGHRA and CDR2 YSYEKL. The length of the CDR3 is 17 residues. The DNA of the CDR3 is TGCGCCAGCAGCCAAGATTCTACGTCGGGCTCTGGAAACACCATATATTTT. Amino acid sequence: CASSQDSTSGSGNTIYF.

As for this clone: Other DNA variants within this sample encode the same CDR3. The gene calls are TRBV19 and TRBJ2-3; D call uncertain. The V end lost 0 bases, the J end lost 3 bases, and 4 bases lay between the germline ends. CDR1 is LNHDA, CDR2 SQIVND, per germline (reference sequence). This CDR3 region has 13 residues. CDR3 residues: CASSIESTDTQYF. The CDR3 DNA reads TGTGCCAGTAGTATAGAGAGTACAGATACGCAGTATTTT.

Regarding this clone: Other DNA sequences in the same sample also yield this CDR3. This chain links TRBV5-1 with TRBJ2-7; D might be TRBD1 or TRBD2, each matching 5 bases. The CDR3 totals 14 residues. Trimming left V 2 bases short and J 1 base short, with 10 bases between. In germline, CDR1 is SGHRS, CDR2 YFSETQ. The CDR3 here is CASSFQGPSYEQYF. The CDR3 DNA follows: TGCGCCAGCAGCTTCCAGGGACCTTCCTACGAGCAGTACTTC.

The chain joins TRBV5-4 to TRBJ1-1, with 10 bases lining up with TRBD1. CDR3 size: 14 residues. After removal of 0 bases from V and 11 bases from J, the junction contained 7 bases not matched to a gene. Germline-derived CDR1 and CDR2 are SGHNT and YYREEE (reference sequence). The chain's CDR3 is CASSLAIGTGEAFF. The CDR3 DNA reads TGTGCCAGCAGCTTGGCGATCGGGACAGGGGAGGCTTTCTTT. The variable domain in full, with the rest retrieved from reference TRBV5-4 and TRBJ1-1, is ETGVTQSPTHLIKTRGQQVTLRCSSQSGHNTVSWYQQALGQGPQFIFQYYREEENGRGNFPPRFSGLQFPNYSSELNVNALELDDSALYLCASSLAIGTGEAFFGQGTRLTVV.